These 10 T cell receptor beta chains share one sample of origin, sequenced in a study of blood T cell repertoires in COVID-19. Generated by immunoSEQ multiplex PCR, the TCRdb table keeps only in-frame clones and is missing some. Among about 210,000 clones listed, 82% were seen once. Sequencing input: peripheral blood. The source of these receptors is a woman in her 40s with acute or convalescent COVID-19.

This clone came up a few times. This chain joins TRBV6-5 and TRBJ2-3; D might be TRBD2 (6 bases). In germline, CDR1 is MNHEY, CDR2 SVGAGI. This CDR3 region has 13 residues. The V end lost 9 bases, the J end lost 3 bases, and 13 bases lay between the germline ends. The CDR3 loop is CASRTTLTDTQYF. The CDR3 region has the DNA TGTGCCAGTCGGACTACACTGACAGATACGCAGTATTTT.

V is TRBV4-1 and J is TRBJ1-2; D is unclear. CDR1 and CDR2 from the germline V gene are MGHRA and YSYEKL. Trimming removed 1 base from V and 0 bases from J, with 18 bases in between. The CDR3 extends over 18 amino acids. CDR3 region: CASSQVLVSSLSNYGYTF. The DNA of the CDR3 is TGCGCCAGCAGCCAAGTCCTCGTCTCGAGTCTGTCTAACTATGGCTACACCTTC.

The rearrangement joins TRBV19 to TRBJ2-2; D not certain. V was pared by 7 bases and J by 8 bases, with 11 bases between. The CDR3 extends over 12 amino acids. The germline CDR1 and CDR2 sequences are LNHDA and SQIVND (reference sequence). CDR3 nucleotides: TGTGCCAGTAATGTCCGGTGGGGGGAGCTGTTTTTT. Residues: CASNVRWGELFF. Supplemented by reference TRBV19 and TRBJ2-2, the full variable domain reads DGGITQSPKYLFRKEGQNVTLSCEQNLNHDAMYWYRQDPGQGLRLIYYSQIVNDFQKGDIAEGYSVSREKKESFPLTVTSAQKNPTAFYLCASNVRWGELFFGEGSRLTVL.

The chain carries TRBV5-1 and TRBJ1-5; 10 nucleotides line up with TRBD1. V lost 3 bases to trimming and J lost 0 bases; unmatched junction nucleotides: 3. Germline V CDR1 and CDR2: SGHRS, YFSETQ. This CDR3 region has 16 residues. The CDR3, as DNA: TGCGCCAGCAGCTCCGGACAGGGGGATAGCAATCAGCCCCAGCATTTT. Its protein is CASSSGQGDSNQPQHF.

The chain joins TRBV27 to TRBJ2-1; 7 bases match TRBD1. V shed 0 bases, J shed 3 bases, and the junction held 2 bases outside the gene matches. Germline CDR1 is MNHEY and CDR2 is SMNVEV (reference sequence). This CDR3 region has 15 residues. The CDR3 sequence: CASSLSGQYYNEQFF. The CDR3 nucleotides read TGTGCCAGCAGTTTATCGGGACAGTACTACAATGAGCAGTTCTTC.

V is TRBV24-1 and J is TRBJ2-5, with D perhaps TRBD1 (6 bases). CDR3 length equals 14 residues. The V end was cut by 4 bases, the J end by 3 bases, with 11 bases between. Germline assignment: CDR1 KGHDR and CDR2 SFDVKD. The CDR3 bases are TGTGCCACCAGTGAGACCGGGGACAAAGAGACCCAGTACTTC. This sequence encodes CATSETGDKETQYF.

In this sample, this clone turned up a few times. The junction differs from germline at one of its ends, possibly a read error. The J gene is TRBJ2-5, the V gene TRBV2; a possible D gene is TRBD1 (6 bases). The CDR3 is made up of 12 amino acids. Germline-derived CDR1 and CDR2 are SNHLY and FYNNEI. The CDR3 spells CAGRVTGETQYF. DNA of the CDR3: TGTGCCGGCAGGGTAACAGGGGAGACCCAGTACTTC.

The chain combines TRBV6-5 with TRBJ1-1; unclear D gene. V lost 6 bases and J 1 base, leaving 12 bases between the germline ends. This CDR3 contains 14 residues. The germline CDR1 and CDR2 sequences are MNHEY and SVGAGI. The CDR3 DNA reads as TGTGCCAGCAGGGCCAGGATCGAGAACACTGAAGCTTTCTTT. This codes for CASRARIENTEAFF.

CDR3 DNA: TGCGCCAGCAGCATCGGGAGGCGGGGAGCCGGGGAGCTGTTTTTT. This gives the protein CASSIGRRGAGELFF. The chain links TRBV5-1 to TRBJ2-2; 7 bases line up with TRBD2. The CDR3 contains 15 residues. The J segment lost 6 bases and the V segment lost 4 bases, leaving 9 bases of the junction unmatched. Germline loops: CDR1 SGHRS, CDR2 YFSETQ.

The chain employs TRBV6-5 and TRBJ2-7; the match to TRBD1 covers 10 bases. This CDR3 has 14 residues. Trimming took 5 bases from V and 6 from J; bases not matched to a gene: 7. CDR1 MNHEY and CDR2 SVGAGI come from the germline V gene. CDR3 loop: CASSPDRGRSEQYF. For the CDR3, the DNA is TGTGCCAGCAGTCCCGACAGGGGGCGATCCGAGCAGTACTTC.